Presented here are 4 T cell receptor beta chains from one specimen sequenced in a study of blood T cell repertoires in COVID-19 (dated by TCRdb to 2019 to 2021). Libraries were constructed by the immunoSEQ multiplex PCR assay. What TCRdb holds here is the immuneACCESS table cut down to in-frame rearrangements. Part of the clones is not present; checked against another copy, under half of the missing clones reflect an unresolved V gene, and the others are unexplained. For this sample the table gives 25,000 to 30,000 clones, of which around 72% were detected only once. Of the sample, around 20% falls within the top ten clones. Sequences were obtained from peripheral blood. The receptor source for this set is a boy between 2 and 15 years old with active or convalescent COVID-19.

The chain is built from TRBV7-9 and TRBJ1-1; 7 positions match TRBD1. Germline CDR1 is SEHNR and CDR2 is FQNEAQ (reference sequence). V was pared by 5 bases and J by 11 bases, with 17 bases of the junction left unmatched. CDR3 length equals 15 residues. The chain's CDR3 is CASSKDPTSQDRAFF. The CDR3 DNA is TGTGCCAGCAGCAAAGACCCGACATCTCAGGACAGGGCTTTCTTT. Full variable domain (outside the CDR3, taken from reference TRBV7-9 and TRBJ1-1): DTGVSQNPRHKITKRGQNVTFRCDPISEHNRLYWYRQTLGQGPEFLTYFQNEAQLEKSRLLSDRFSAERPKGSFSTLEIQRTEQGDSAMYLCASSKDPTSQDRAFFGQGTRLTVV.

The CDR3 nucleotides read TGTGCCAGCAGCTCTTGGGACACCTCGTACAATGAGCAGTTCTTC. Encoded protein: CASSSWDTSYNEQFF. The chain is built from TRBV7-2 and TRBJ2-1; tentatively, D is TRBD1 (6 bases). In germline, CDR1 is SGHTA, CDR2 FQGNSA. Trimming cost V 4 bases and J 4 bases, with 14 bases left between them. The CDR3 is 15 residues long.

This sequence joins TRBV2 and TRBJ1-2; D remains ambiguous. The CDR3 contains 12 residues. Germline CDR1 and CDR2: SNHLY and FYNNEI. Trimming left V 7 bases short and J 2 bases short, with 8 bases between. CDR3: CASNRENYGYTF. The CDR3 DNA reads TGTGCCAGCAACCGGGAGAACTATGGCTACACCTTC.

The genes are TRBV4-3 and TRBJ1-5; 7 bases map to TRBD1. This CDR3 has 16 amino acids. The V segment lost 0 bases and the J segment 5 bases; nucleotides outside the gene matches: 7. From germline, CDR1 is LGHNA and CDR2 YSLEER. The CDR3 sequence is CASSQDRYRGYQPQHF. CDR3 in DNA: TGCGCCAGCAGCCAAGATAGGTACAGGGGTTATCAGCCCCAGCATTTT.